A single sample is the source of the 21 T cell receptor beta chains below, sequenced in a study of control samples from healthy donors and cancer patients. Produced via immunoSEQ multiplex PCR; TCRdb's table is partial and in-frame only. Of roughly 88,000 clones listed, 91% are singletons. Source material: blood. Receptors were obtained from a man aged 50 to 59 in good health.

The chain employs TRBV6-2 or TRBV6-3 and TRBJ1-3; D uncertain. V lost 5 bases to trimming and J lost 0 bases, with 8 bases between them. The CDR3 has 14 residues. Germline values: CDR1 MNHEY, CDR2 SVGEGT. The CDR3 DNA sequence: TGTGCCAGCAGTCCCCGGGCCTCTGGAAACACCATATATTTT. This encodes CASSPRASGNTIYF.

The chain recombines TRBV27 with TRBJ1-1; weak D call: TRBD1 (6 bases). Germline CDR1 and CDR2: MNHEY and SMNVEV (reference sequence). The CDR3 is 16 residues long. Between the trimmed V and J ends, which lost 5 bases and 0 bases, there was a span of 16 bases. The CDR3 bases are TGTGCCAGCAGTCCACGGACAGCGATTATGAACACTGAAGCTTTCTTT. Protein: CASSPRTAIMNTEAFF.

The V call is TRBV19, the J call TRBJ1-4; D uncertain. V was cut by 7 bases and J by 2 bases, with 8 bases left in between. The CDR3 totals 13 residues. Germline CDR1 and CDR2: LNHDA and SQIVND (reference sequence). CDR3 DNA: TGTGCCAGTAATGCGAGGACTAATGAAAAACTGTTTTTT. Its translation: CASNARTNEKLFF. The whole variable domain, filled in from reference TRBV19 and TRBJ1-4, reads DGGITQSPKYLFRKEGQNVTLSCEQNLNHDAMYWYRQDPGQGLRLIYYSQIVNDFQKGDIAEGYSVSREKKESFPLTVTSAQKNPTAFYLCASNARTNEKLFFGSGTQLSVL.

This chain connects TRBV4-1 to TRBJ1-1, with TRBD1 as a possible D gene (6 bases). Between the trimmed V and J ends, which lost 3 bases and 1 base, there was a span of 15 bases. The length of the CDR3 is 16 residues. Looked up from germline, CDR1 is MGHRA and CDR2 is YSYEKL. CDR3 in amino acids: CASSHRQTGQNTEAFF. The CDR3 coding sequence is TGCGCCAGCAGCCACCGCCAGACAGGCCAGAACACTGAAGCTTTCTTT.

This chain connects TRBV24-1 to TRBJ1-2, with no clear D. V was clipped by 4 bases and J by 7 bases, with 15 bases between them. There are 14 residues in the CDR3. Germline V lookup: CDR1 KGHDR, CDR2 SFDVKD. The CDR3 loop is CATSDPNNPFGYTF. CDR3 nucleotide sequence: TGTGCCACCAGTGACCCTAATAATCCGTTTGGCTACACCTTC.

The chain combines TRBV5-1 with TRBJ1-2, with TRBD1 as a possible D gene (6 bases). Germline V gene sequence: CDR1 SGHRS, CDR2 YFSETQ. V was pared by 5 bases and J by 3 bases, with 20 bases between. The CDR3 has 16 residues. CDR3 region: CASRGRGSIPDYGYTF. CDR3 DNA sequence: TGCGCCAGCAGGGGGAGGGGGTCCATCCCCGACTATGGCTACACCTTC.

The chain joins TRBV19 to TRBJ2-7, with 9 nucleotides matching TRBD2. The CDR3 has 14 amino acids. Germline V lookup: CDR1 LNHDA, CDR2 SQIVND (reference sequence). The junction had 5 bases not matched to a gene; V was cut back by 6 bases and J by 2 bases. The CDR3, as DNA: TGTGCCAGTAGCGCGAGCGGGGGGCCCTACGAGCAGTACTTC. Encoded protein: CASSASGGPYEQYF.

V gene TRBV5-1 combines with J gene TRBJ2-7; no clear D gene. The CDR3 runs 14 residues. CDR1 and CDR2 from the germline V gene are SGHRS and YFSETQ. The ends were cut back, 2 bases at V and 0 bases at J, with 9 bases in the middle. Here the CDR3 DNA reads TGCGCCAGCAGCTTTTCCTTCGGCTCCTACGAGCAGTACTTC. It codes for CASSFSFGSYEQYF.

The CDR3 here is CASTAGTVEKLFF. The CDR3 DNA is TGTGCCAGCACGGCCGGGACAGTTGAAAAACTGTTTTTT. V is TRBV5-6 and J is TRBJ1-4, with TRBD1 matching 7 bases. This CDR3 has 13 amino acids. CDR1 and CDR2 from the germline V gene are SGHDT and YYEEEE. The junction had 6 bases not matched to a gene; V was cut back by 6 bases and J by 7 bases.

The chain joins TRBV5-6 to TRBJ2-7; no definite D call. V was cut by 7 bases and J by 0 bases, with 11 bases left in between. The CDR3 length is 13 residues. CDR1 and CDR2 from the germline V gene are SGHDT and YYEEEE. This chain's CDR3 is CASSRSYSYEQYF. The CDR3 bases are TGTGCCAGCTCTCGCAGTTACTCCTACGAGCAGTACTTC.

This rearrangement joins TRBV27 to TRBJ2-5; D ambiguous. With 11 bases removed from V and 7 bases from J, the gap between germline ends came to 14 bases. The CDR3 extends over 11 amino acids. The germline V gene encodes CDR1 MNHEY and CDR2 SMNVEV (reference sequence). The CDR3, as DNA: TGTGCCTCCAAAGCACGAGGGACCCAGTACTTC. Translating gives CASKARGTQYF.

The chain carries TRBV13 and TRBJ2-2; 7 nucleotides match TRBD2. V was clipped by 1 base and J by 0 bases; unmatched bases: 2. The V gene's germline CDR1 is PRHDT and CDR2 FYEKMQ (reference sequence). The length of the CDR3 is 16 residues. The CDR3 DNA reads as TGTGCCAGCAGCTTAGCCCGGGGGGCGAACACCGGGGAGCTGTTTTTT. It translates to CASSLARGANTGELFF. The full variable domain, with the rest looked up from reference TRBV13 and TRBJ2-2, is AAGVIQSPRHLIKEKRETATLKCYPIPRHDTVYWYQQGPGQDPQFLISFYEKMQSDKGSIPDRFSAQQFSDYHSELNMSSLELGDSALYFCASSLARGANTGELFFGEGSRLTVL.

This clone showed up just a few times. The CDR3 protein is CASKWGAEAFF. Written as DNA, the CDR3 is TGCGCCAGCAAATGGGGGGCTGAAGCTTTCTTT. The V and J genes are TRBV10-2 and TRBJ1-1; maybe TRBD1 (5 bases). The CDR3 is 11 amino acids. Germline loops: CDR1 WSHSY, CDR2 SAAADI. Trimming cost V 7 bases and J 6 bases, with 9 bases left between them.

This clone was observed once. The chain uses TRBV10-1 and TRBJ2-1; maybe TRBD2 (5 bases). The CDR3 totals 12 residues. Trimming removed 3 bases from V and 7 bases from J, with 7 bases in between. Germline assignment: CDR1 WNHNN and CDR2 SYGVQD (reference sequence). Written as DNA, the CDR3 is TGCGCCAGCAGTGATACGGGGAATGAGCAGTTCTTC. Protein: CASSDTGNEQFF.

The V gene is TRBV2, the J gene TRBJ2-2, with TRBD1 matching 11 bases. The CDR3 extends over 13 amino acids. V lost 7 bases and J lost 8; bases outside the gene matches: 3. Germline CDR1 is SNHLY and CDR2 is FYNNEI. DNA of the CDR3: TGTGCCAGCAACGGACAGGGGGCTGGGGAGCTGTTTTTT. Translating gives CASNGQGAGELFF.

This chain connects TRBV5-6 to TRBJ2-2; weak D call: TRBD2 (6 bases). Trimming cost V 4 bases and J 6 bases, with 16 bases left between them. CDR1 is SGHDT, CDR2 YYEEEE, per germline. There are 15 residues in the CDR3. CDR3: CASSQQAGGSGELFF. As DNA, the CDR3 is TGTGCCAGCAGCCAACAAGCCGGGGGATCCGGGGAGCTGTTTTTT. The variable domain in full, completed from reference TRBV5-6 and TRBJ2-2, reads DAGVTQSPTHLIKTRGQQVTLRCSPKSGHDTVSWYQQALGQGPQFIFQYYEEEERQRGNFPDRFSGHQFPNYSSELNVNALLLGDSALYLCASSQQAGGSGELFFGEGSRLTVL.

The J gene is TRBJ1-4, the V gene TRBV30, with D maybe TRBD1 (5 bases). From germline, CDR1 is GTSNPN and CDR2 SVGIG (reference sequence). V was clipped by 2 bases and J by 7 bases, with 14 bases between them. This CDR3 has 14 amino acids. The CDR3 loop reads CAWSNFGGSEKLFF. Written as DNA, the CDR3 is TGTGCCTGGAGTAACTTCGGGGGTTCTGAAAAACTGTTTTTT. The full variable domain, completed using reference TRBV30 and TRBJ1-4, is SQTIHQWPATLVQPVGSPLSLECTVEGTSNPNLYWYRQAAGRGLQLLFYSVGIGQISSEVPQNLSASRPQDRQFILSSKKLLLSDSGFYLCAWSNFGGSEKLFFGSGTQLSVL.

V and J are TRBV18 and TRBJ1-1; a weak D match, TRBD1 (5 bases). Germline CDR1 and CDR2: KGHSH and LQKENI. CDR3 length equals 14 residues. Trimming pared 2 bases from V and 3 bases from J, leaving 10 bases between. The CDR3 bases are TGTGCCAGCTCACCAAAGTCCAGGGACACTGAAGCTTTCTTT. This sequence encodes CASSPKSRDTEAFF. Looking up the rest from reference TRBV18 and TRBJ1-1 gives the full variable domain: NAGVMQNPRHLVRRRGQEARLRCSPMKGHSHVYWYRQLPEEGLKFMVYLQKENIIDESGMPKERFSAEFPKEGPSILRIQQVVRGDSAAYFCASSPKSRDTEAFFGQGTRLTVV.

CDR3: CASSPLWGGENQPQHF. The DNA for the CDR3 is TGCGCCAGCAGCCCCCTGTGGGGGGGCGAAAATCAGCCCCAGCATTTT. V gene TRBV4-1 combines with J gene TRBJ1-5; weak D call: TRBD1 (6 bases). The CDR3 is 16 residues long. Germline V CDR1 and CDR2: MGHRA, YSYEKL. Trimming took 4 bases from V and 4 from J, leaving 17 bases between them.

The chain is built from TRBV6-5 and TRBJ1-6; D not resolved. This CDR3 comprises 12 residues. Germline lookup yields CDR1 MNHEY and CDR2 SVGAGI. The V end was cut by 8 bases, the J end by 7 bases, with 9 bases between. This chain's CDR3 is CASHAINSPLHF. CDR3 nucleotides: TGTGCCAGCCATGCCATAAATTCACCCCTCCACTTT.

This sequence joins TRBV18 and TRBJ1-4, with TRBD1 matching 8 bases. Germline assignment: CDR1 KGHSH and CDR2 LQKENI. This CDR3 has 19 amino acids. V was clipped by 3 bases and J by 5 bases; unmatched bases: 17. CDR3 region: CASSPAPEGQARTNEKLFF. The CDR3 DNA is TGTGCCAGCTCACCCGCCCCAGAGGGACAGGCAAGAACAAATGAAAAACTGTTTTTT.